Detailed here is one TCR beta chain. The data derive from a study of blood T cell repertoires in COVID-19. V lost 5 bases to trimming and J lost 1 base, with 16 bases between them. Germline CDR1 reads SGHDN; CDR2 reads FVKESK. The CDR3 is made up of 16 amino acids. Everyone who took part was roughly 18 to 89 years old, and they came from roughly 25 US areas. Assignments of participants to cohorts depended upon their own reported clinical history. Donors in Cohort 3 who had recovered were those with two negative PCRs, healthcare professional clearance, or resolution of their symptoms. Per the authors' pipeline: From reference gene primer amplification, estimates of nucleated cell counts were derived. Using immunoSEQ multiplex PCR, the repertoire was profiled, and TCRdb retains in-frame clones only, with some absent. V, J and clone size derive from that table, while D and trimming were established from the DNA sequence. The sample records some 350,000 clones, roughly 88% being singletons.

The sequencing input was PBMCs or T cells enriched from blood (not recorded which). The rearrangement joins TRBV14 to TRBJ2-3, with D possibly matching TRBD1 (5 bases). This receptor was identified in a man under 40 who had recovered from COVID-19. CDR3 amino acids: CASSFTKGHGTDTQYF. The CDR3 coding sequence is TGTGCCAGCAGCTTCACGAAGGGGCATGGCACAGATACGCAGTATTTT.